Presented here are 25 T cell receptor beta chains from one specimen sequenced in a study of blood T cell repertoires in COVID-19. Data came from immunoSEQ multiplex PCR; TCRdb stores just in-frame clones and leaves some out. The sample carries hundreds of thousands of clones, around 87% recorded once. Sequenced: PBMCs or T cells enriched from blood (not recorded which). These receptors all come from a man aged 18 to 30 who had recovered from COVID-19.

This clone was observed a few times. The V call is TRBV6-5, the J call TRBJ1-2; 7 bases line up with TRBD1. The CDR3 is 14 residues long. V lost 6 bases to trimming and J lost 8 bases; unmatched junction nucleotides: 12. The V gene's germline CDR1 is MNHEY and CDR2 SVGAGI. CDR3 sequence (DNA): TGTGCCAGCAGAGCAAGAGGGGGCGCGGTAGGCTACACCTTC. It codes for CASRARGGAVGYTF.

This clone has more than one count but fewer than ten. V gene TRBV11-1 combines with J gene TRBJ1-6; a weak D match, TRBD1 (5 bases). CDR1 and CDR2 (germline): SGHAT, FQDESV (reference sequence). There are 13 residues in the CDR3. Trimming took 5 bases from V and 8 from J, leaving 10 bases between them. CDR3 loop: CASSPDTYSPLHF. The DNA for the CDR3 is TGTGCCAGCAGCCCGGACACCTATTCACCCCTCCACTTT. The variable domain in full, with the rest retrieved from reference TRBV11-1 and TRBJ1-6, is EAEVAQSPRYKITEKSQAVAFWCDPISGHATLYWYRQILGQGPELLVQFQDESVVDDSQLPKDRFSAERLKGVDSTLKIQPAELGDSAMYLCASSPDTYSPLHFGNGTRLTVT.

This rearrangement joins TRBV20-1 to TRBJ2-7, with a tentative D call TRBD2 (6 bases). This CDR3 comprises 11 residues. The germline V gene encodes CDR1 DFQATT and CDR2 SNEGSKA (reference sequence). CDR3 sequence: CSARGFDEQYF. In DNA, the CDR3 is TGCTCCGCTCGGGGGTTTGACGAGCAGTACTTC.

This chain connects TRBV6-5 to TRBJ1-5; perhaps TRBD1 as D (5 bases). Per germline, CDR1 MNHEY and CDR2 SVGAGI. The CDR3 has 12 amino acids. V lost 7 bases and J 1 base, leaving 5 bases between the germline ends. Written as DNA, the CDR3 is TGTGCCAGCACAGGGAGCAATCAGCCCCAGCATTTT. This encodes CASTGSNQPQHF.

The chain is built from TRBV30 and TRBJ1-1; no reliable D call. Germline lookup yields CDR1 GTSNPN and CDR2 SVGIG (reference sequence). V lost 5 bases to trimming and J lost 5 bases, with 21 bases between them. The CDR3 extends over 15 amino acids. The CDR3 sequence: CAWLGWEMGRTEAFF. Here the CDR3 DNA reads TGTGCCTGGCTAGGATGGGAAATGGGGAGGACTGAAGCTTTCTTT.

V and J are TRBV21-1 and TRBJ2-5; the table gives TRBD2 as D, unverified against the DNA. TRBV21-1 is a pseudogene locus. The CDR3 is 12 residues long. In nucleotides, the CDR3 is TGTGCCAGGCCGGGATCCAAAGAGACCCAGTACTTC. Its translation: CARPGSKETQYF.

V gene TRBV4-1 combines with J gene TRBJ1-2; no definite D call. Germline CDR1 reads MGHRA; CDR2 reads YSYEKL. Trimming stripped 0 bases from V and 4 bases from J, with 9 bases between. This CDR3 has 14 residues. CDR3 sequence reads: CASSQDVTSYGYTF. In DNA form, the CDR3 reads TGCGCCAGCAGCCAAGATGTGACAAGCTATGGCTACACCTTC.

This chain connects TRBV28 to TRBJ2-7; a weak D match, TRBD2 (6 bases). Germline assignment: CDR1 MDHEN and CDR2 SYDVKM. The CDR3 covers 14 residues. Trimming shortened V by 5 bases and J by 2 bases, and 13 bases separated the two germline ends. CDR3 residues: CASSPIGGTYEQYF. CDR3 in DNA: TGTGCCAGCAGTCCCATCGGAGGGACCTACGAGCAGTACTTC.

The chain combines TRBV7-7 with TRBJ2-5, with TRBD2 matching over 8 bases. The junction had 7 bases not matched to a gene; V was cut back by 0 bases and J by 4 bases. Germline CDR1 and CDR2: SSHAT and FNYEAQ (reference sequence). The CDR3 is made up of 16 amino acids. The CDR3 protein is CASSLASGGDAETQYF. CDR3 nucleotides: TGTGCCAGCAGCTTAGCTTCGGGAGGGGACGCAGAGACCCAGTACTTC.

The rearrangement links TRBV11-2 to TRBJ1-3; D is undetermined. The germline gives CDR1 SGHAT, CDR2 FQNNGV. V was trimmed by 2 bases and J by 0 bases, leaving 8 bases between them. This CDR3 comprises 15 residues. For the CDR3, the DNA is TGTGCCAGCAGCTTAATCCCGGTCTCTGGAAACACCATATATTTT. Its translation is CASSLIPVSGNTIYF.

The V gene is TRBV30, the J gene TRBJ1-1; D gene uncertain. CDR1 and CDR2 (germline): GTSNPN, SVGIG (reference sequence). The length of the CDR3 is 14 residues. V lost 4 bases and J lost 2, with 14 bases in between. DNA for the CDR3: TGTGCCTGGAACGCGGCGGGCCTCAACACTGAAGCTTTCTTT. Translated, it gives CAWNAAGLNTEAFF.

This clone is a singleton in its sample. This chain links TRBV6-2 or TRBV6-3 with TRBJ1-3, with a tentative D call TRBD1 (6 bases). The CDR3 is 14 amino acids. Trimming removed 6 bases at V and 0 bases at J, with 9 bases between. Looked up from germline, CDR1 is MNHEY and CDR2 is SVGEGT. DNA for the CDR3: TGTGCCAGCAGCGCGACAGGCTCTGGAAACACCATATATTTT. Residues: CASSATGSGNTIYF.

This chain joins TRBV6-5 and TRBJ2-7; 7 bases line up with TRBD2. Trimming at V came to 10 bases and at J to 1 base, leaving 10 bases not matched to a gene. This CDR3 region has 14 residues. CDR1 and CDR2 (germline): MNHEY, SVGAGI. As DNA, the CDR3 is TGTGCCACGGAGGGGACTACACTATCCTACGAGCAGTACTTC. Translated: CATEGTTLSYEQYF.

This rearrangement joins TRBV19 to TRBJ2-6; 7 nucleotides align to TRBD2. Germline values: CDR1 LNHDA, CDR2 SQIVND (reference sequence). V dropped 6 bases and J dropped 2; count of bases not matched to a gene: 7. There are 16 residues in the CDR3. The CDR3 here is CASSSGGDPGANVLTF. The CDR3 DNA follows: TGTGCCAGTAGCTCTGGGGGGGACCCTGGGGCCAACGTCCTGACTTTC.

The rearrangement uses TRBV28 and TRBJ2-7; D is possibly TRBD1 (5 bases). The CDR3 runs to 12 residues. The V gene's germline CDR1 is MDHEN and CDR2 SYDVKM. The V end lost 6 bases, the J end lost 4 bases, and 10 bases lay between the germline ends. DNA of the CDR3: TGTGCCAGCAGACCTTCAGGGTACGAGCAGTACTTC. Protein: CASRPSGYEQYF.

The CDR3 DNA reads TGTGCCAGCAGCTTCCGGGGAATGATCACCGGGGAGCTGTTTTTT. Protein: CASSFRGMITGELFF. The genes are TRBV11-2 and TRBJ2-2, with D maybe TRBD2 (5 bases). This CDR3 is 15 amino acids long. In germline, CDR1 is SGHAT, CDR2 FQNNGV. Trimming removed 3 bases from V and 4 bases from J, with 12 bases in between.

The V gene is TRBV9, the J gene TRBJ1-3; 9 bases map to TRBD1. Trimming cost V 3 bases and J 0 bases; bases outside gene matches: 4. Germline V lookup: CDR1 SGDLS, CDR2 YYNGEE. The CDR3 totals 16 residues. This chain's CDR3 is CASSDGDRVSGNTIYF. Written as DNA, the CDR3 is TGTGCCAGCAGCGACGGGGACAGGGTCTCTGGAAACACCATATATTTT.

This chain connects TRBV6-5 to TRBJ2-3, with D unresolved. V was clipped by 9 bases and J by 7 bases, with 17 bases between them. Germline lookup yields CDR1 MNHEY and CDR2 SVGAGI. The CDR3 contains 13 residues. The CDR3 DNA reads TGTGCCAGATCCCCGGCTGAGGCGAATACGCAGTATTTT. Translating gives CARSPAEANTQYF.

This clone occurred once. V and J are TRBV5-1 and TRBJ2-1; 12 nucleotides match TRBD2. Per germline, CDR1 SGHRS and CDR2 YFSETQ. The CDR3 loop spans 18 amino acids. V trimming: 2 bases; J trimming: 0 bases; junction bases outside the gene matches: 6. CDR3 protein: CASSFTSGGLHSYNEQFF. CDR3 coding DNA: TGCGCCAGCAGCTTCACTAGCGGGGGGCTTCACTCCTACAATGAGCAGTTCTTC.

The chain is built from TRBV5-6 and TRBJ2-2; D is undetermined. From germline, CDR1 is SGHDT and CDR2 YYEEEE. V lost 4 bases, J lost 9 bases, and 10 bases lay in between. The CDR3 has 12 residues. CDR3 bases: TGTGCCAGCAGCCTGAGCTTCCGGGAGCTGTTTTTT. Encoded protein: CASSLSFRELFF. Using reference TRBV5-6 and TRBJ2-2 for the parts outside the CDR3, the full variable domain is DAGVTQSPTHLIKTRGQQVTLRCSPKSGHDTVSWYQQALGQGPQFIFQYYEEEERQRGNFPDRFSGHQFPNYSSELNVNALLLGDSALYLCASSLSFRELFFGEGSRLTVL.

The J gene is TRBJ1-1, the V gene TRBV7-6, with 7 positions matching TRBD1. Looked up from germline, CDR1 is SGHVS and CDR2 is FNYEAQ. There are 13 residues in the CDR3. Trimming cost V 5 bases and J 3 bases; bases outside gene matches: 3. The CDR3 sequence is CASSTTGDTEAFF. CDR3 bases: TGTGCCAGCAGCACCACAGGGGACACTGAAGCTTTCTTT.

The chain recombines TRBV7-9 with TRBJ1-6; the match to TRBD1 covers 9 bases. The CDR3 is 12 amino acids. CDR1 and CDR2 from the germline V gene are SEHNR and FQNEAQ (reference sequence). J was trimmed by 11 bases and V by 10 bases; bases with no gene match: 6. The CDR3 loop reads CATGTGQTPLHF. CDR3 bases: TGTGCCACCGGGACAGGGCAGACACCCCTCCACTTT.

This clone has only one observation. The genes are TRBV19 and TRBJ1-1; the match to TRBD1 covers 11 bases. Trimming removed 6 bases from V and 4 bases from J; junction bases left unmatched: 4. CDR1 and CDR2 from the germline V gene are LNHDA and SQIVND (reference sequence). The CDR3 covers 14 residues. DNA of the CDR3: TGTGCCAGTAGCAGGGGGACAGGGGGCACTGAAGCTTTCTTT. This codes for CASSRGTGGTEAFF.

This clone was seen once. This chain connects TRBV9 to TRBJ1-5; a weak D match, TRBD1 (5 bases). V was cut by 3 bases and J by 9 bases, with 13 bases left in between. CDR3 length: 13 amino acids. Germline V gives CDR1 SGDLS, CDR2 YYNGEE. The CDR3 DNA is TGTGCCAGCAGCGCTAGGGGTTTTGGGCCCCAGCATTTT. Translated: CASSARGFGPQHF.

The V call is TRBV19, the J call TRBJ2-3, with a possible D match to TRBD1 (7 bases). CDR1 is LNHDA, CDR2 SQIVND, per germline (reference sequence). The CDR3 extends over 15 amino acids. V was cut by 9 bases and J by 1 base, with 17 bases left in between. The CDR3, as DNA: TGTGCCAGCTGTGAGACAGGGACTGGCACAGATACGCAGTATTTT. As protein: CASCETGTGTDTQYF.